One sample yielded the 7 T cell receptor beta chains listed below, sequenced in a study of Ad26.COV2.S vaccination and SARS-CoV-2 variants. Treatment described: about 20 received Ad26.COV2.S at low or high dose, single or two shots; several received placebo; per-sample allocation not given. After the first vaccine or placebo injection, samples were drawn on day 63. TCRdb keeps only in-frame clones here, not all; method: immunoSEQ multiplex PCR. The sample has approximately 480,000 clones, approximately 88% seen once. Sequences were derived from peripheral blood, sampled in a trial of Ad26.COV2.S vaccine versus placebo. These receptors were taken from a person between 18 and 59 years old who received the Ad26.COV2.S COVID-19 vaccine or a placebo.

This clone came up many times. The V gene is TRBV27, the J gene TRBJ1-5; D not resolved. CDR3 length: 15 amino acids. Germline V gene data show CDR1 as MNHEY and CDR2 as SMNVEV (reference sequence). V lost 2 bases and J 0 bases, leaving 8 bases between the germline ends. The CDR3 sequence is CASSLDGISNQPQHF. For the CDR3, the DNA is TGTGCCAGCAGTTTAGACGGAATTAGCAATCAGCCCCAGCATTTT.

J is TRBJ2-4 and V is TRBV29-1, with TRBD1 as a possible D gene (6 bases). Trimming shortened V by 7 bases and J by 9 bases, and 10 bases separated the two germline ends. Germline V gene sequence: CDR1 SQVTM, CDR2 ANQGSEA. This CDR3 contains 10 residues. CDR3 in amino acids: CSAGAGIQYF. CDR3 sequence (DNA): TGCAGCGCAGGGGCGGGCATTCAGTACTTC.

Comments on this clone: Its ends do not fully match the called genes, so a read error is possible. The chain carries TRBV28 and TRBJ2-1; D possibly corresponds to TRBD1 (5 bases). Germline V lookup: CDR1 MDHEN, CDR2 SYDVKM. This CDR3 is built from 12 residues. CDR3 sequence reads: CASSYVGQGLLF. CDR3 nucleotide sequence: TGTGCCAGCAGTTACGTGGGGCAGGGCCTTCTCTTC.

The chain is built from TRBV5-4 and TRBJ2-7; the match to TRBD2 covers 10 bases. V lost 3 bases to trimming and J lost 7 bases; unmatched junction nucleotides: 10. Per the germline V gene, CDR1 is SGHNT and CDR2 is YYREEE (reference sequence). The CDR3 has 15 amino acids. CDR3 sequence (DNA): TGTGCCAGCAGCTCAGCGGGAGGGCCGTCGGGGGAGCAGTACTTC. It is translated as CASSSAGGPSGEQYF.

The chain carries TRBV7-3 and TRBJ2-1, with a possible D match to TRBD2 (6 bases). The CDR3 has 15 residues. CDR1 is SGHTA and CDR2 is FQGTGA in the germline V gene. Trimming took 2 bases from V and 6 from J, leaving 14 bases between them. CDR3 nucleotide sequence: TGTGCCAGCAGCTTAGGCCCACGGGACTTCAATGAGCAGTTCTTC. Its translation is CASSLGPRDFNEQFF. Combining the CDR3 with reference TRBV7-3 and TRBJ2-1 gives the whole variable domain GAGVSQTPSNKVTEKGKYVELRCDPISGHTALYWYRQSLGQGPEFLIYFQGTGAADDSGLPNDRFFAVRPEGSVSTLKIQRTERGDSAVYLCASSLGPRDFNEQFFGPGTRLTVL.

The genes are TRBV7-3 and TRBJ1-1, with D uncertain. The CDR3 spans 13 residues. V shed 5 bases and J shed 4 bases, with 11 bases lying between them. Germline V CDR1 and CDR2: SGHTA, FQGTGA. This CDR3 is CASSLNRGTEAFF. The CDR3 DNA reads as TGTGCCAGCAGCCTTAACCGAGGCACTGAAGCTTTCTTT.

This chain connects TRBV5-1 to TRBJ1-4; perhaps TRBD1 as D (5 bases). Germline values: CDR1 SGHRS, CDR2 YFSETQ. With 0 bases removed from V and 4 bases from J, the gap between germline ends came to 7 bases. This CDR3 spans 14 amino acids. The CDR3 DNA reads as TGCGCCAGCAGCTTGGCAGGGTATAATGAAAAACTGTTTTTT. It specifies CASSLAGYNEKLFF.